This T cell receptor beta chain was identified during a study of cytomegalovirus exposure and HLA in healthy donors. Donors showed nominal health when sampled, although they likely had unrecorded immune exposures. The PCR used 60 Vbeta and 13 Jbeta primers. Libraries were prepared by immunoSEQ multiplex PCR; TCRdb keeps only in-frame clonotypes and omits some of them. The sample consists of 120,000 to 150,000 clones, 75% to 80% of them appearing once. This CDR3 region has 15 residues. Germline CDR1 and CDR2: SEHNR and FQNEAQ (reference sequence). The ends lost 5 bases at V and 8 bases at J; junction bases unmatched: 12.

This chain joins TRBV7-9 and TRBJ2-1, with 7 bases lining up with TRBD2. The receptor's source is a man aged 35 to 55 in good health and CMV-seropositive. Material: PBMCs. CDR3 loop: CASSVSGGFLDEQFF. The DNA for the CDR3 is TGTGCCAGCAGCGTATCGGGGGGATTTTTGGATGAGCAGTTCTTC.